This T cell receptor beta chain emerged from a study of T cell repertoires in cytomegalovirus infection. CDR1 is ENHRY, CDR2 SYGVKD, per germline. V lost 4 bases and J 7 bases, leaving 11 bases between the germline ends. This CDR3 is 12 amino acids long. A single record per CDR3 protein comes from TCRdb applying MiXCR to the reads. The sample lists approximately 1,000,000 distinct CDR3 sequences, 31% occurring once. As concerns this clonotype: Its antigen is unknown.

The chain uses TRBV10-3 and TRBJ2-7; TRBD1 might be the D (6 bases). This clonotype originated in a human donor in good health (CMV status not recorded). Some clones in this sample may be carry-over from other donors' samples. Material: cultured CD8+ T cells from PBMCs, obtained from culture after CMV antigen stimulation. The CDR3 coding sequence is TGTGCCATCAGTGCCGGGACAAAAGAGCAGTACGTC. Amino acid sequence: CAISAGTKEQYV.